The T cell receptor beta chain under discussion was sequenced for a study of shared clonotypes between healthy human individuals (dated by TCRdb to about 2020). Regarding the study in general: Three men and a couple of women, aged 18 to 49 years, made up the cohort. For each donor, three plates each were used for CD4 naive and CD4 memory, two plates were used for CD8 naive, and one plate was used for CD8 memory. The study deeply sequenced blood TCR repertoires of five healthy adults to estimate repertoire size and the extent of clonotype sharing between individuals. Libraries were prepared and TCR repertoires were sequenced by different laboratories using diverse techniques, in order to increase sequencing depth and limit assay-specific biases. Each donor's leukapheresis produced roughly between roughly 0.85 and 10 billion PBMCs.

Using the deep immunoSEQ assay, TCR CDR3 regions were amplified from genomic DNA by multiplex PCR. Extracted genomic DNA from each cell subset was distributed evenly across all wells of several immunoSEQ 96-well plates, and each plate was treated as a replicate. For sorted subsets, approximately 190 ng genomic DNA, equal to 30,000 to 35,000 T cell genomes, was loaded into each replicate PCR. Purified libraries were measured with a Qubit 3.0 fluorometer, size-checked on a Bioanalyzer 2100, and measured again with the KAPA Library Quantification kit. A separate single-read 150-cycle Illumina NextSeq 550 flow cell was used to sequence each immunoSEQ 96-well plate. On the authors' methods: Because the immunoSEQ output included only junctional sequences and no quality scores, the filtering could not be the same as the filtering used for full-length reads. To assign V/J genes and CDR3, sequences were annotated using PyIR, a Python wrapper for IgBLAST v1.9, with IMGT germline references. Any read was removed if the V/J assignment was weak (E-value above 1e-6), the CDR3 was missing, or the read contained stop codons, out-of-frame junctions, or ambiguous translated residues. V3J clonotypes were defined as sequences sharing the same inferred V gene, J gene, and CDR3 amino acid sequence. Percentage overlap between repertoires was calculated by dividing the number of shared unique clonotypes by the size of the smaller repertoire. Richness of each repertoire was evaluated using RTK rarefaction, the Chao1 estimator, and Recon v2.1 estimates of unobserved clonotypes. Generation probabilities were computed with OLGA for all TCRbeta clonotypes obtained by the gDNA method from a handful of donors. Held by TCRdb, this immuneACCESS table contains in-frame sequences only and omits some clones. Under half of the omission traces to an unresolved V gene where checked; the cause of the rest is unknown. D and trimming were read from the DNA, whereas the V and J calls and clone size are those reported in that table. Recorded for this sample are roughly 1,500,000 clones; around 98.5% of them occurred a single time. The ten most abundant clones make up roughly 0.36% of the sample.

Spanning cysteine to phenylalanine, the CDR3 consists of 15 amino acids. Only CDR3 DNA remains: 45 bases, in frame from the first base. For CDR1 and CDR2, the germline V gene lists SGHRS and YFSETQ. From V the trimming removes 2 bases and from J it removes 2 bases, while the gene matches leave 4 bases of the junction unaccounted for. Healthy HIV-negative adults with no recently reported acute infections or vaccinations were included as donors. Every donor was a Caucasian adult living in Nashville, Tennessee, USA. CD4+ T cells were enriched through magnetic negative selection, after which naive cells were positively selected on CD45RA and the remaining negative fraction served as the memory subset. Blood was obtained by leukapheresis, after which PBMCs were separated by Ficoll-Histopaque density gradient centrifugation and cryopreserved in liquid nitrogen vapor phase. Analytical flow cytometry was used to check the purity and quantity of each magnetically sorted T cell population. Genomic DNA was isolated from every sorted fraction and measured by UV absorbance on a Nanodrop 2000c.

Remarks on this clone: The antigen this receptor binds is unknown. No base-level quality is on record; no much larger clone is a single base apart. Other DNA sequences in this sample translate to the same CDR3.

What the work shows at the level of the full study, not this receptor alone: When four donors were compared, the shared fraction of clonotypes was about 5% for naive CD4, more than 3% for naive CD8, roughly 2.3% for memory CD4, and about 0.36% for memory CD8. Pairwise subsampling indicated that sequencing depth was expected to affect the degree of clonotype sharing among donors. Naive subsets generally had larger estimated clonotype richness than memory subsets did. Even with the large sequencing depth, rarefaction of the sorted-subset datasets indicated that sequencing was incomplete. Because the study included only a small number of donors, the genetic and exposure-history diversity represented was limited. Sampling was restricted to blood, and TCR repertoires in tissues likely differ from the TCR repertoires found in blood. Higher generation probabilities were observed for clonotypes shared by all four sorted-subset donors than for non-shared clonotypes.

The clonotype comes from a young man in good health. The chain is assembled from TRBV5-1 and TRBJ2-7, and 10 junctional nucleotides match TRBD2. Sequencing was performed on naive CD4+ T cells sorted from blood. What this sample's cell subset or site label stands for: CD45RA+ positively selected. The base sequence is TGCGCCAGCAGCTTAGTAGCGGGAGGTCCCTACGAGCAGTACTTC. Its translation reads: CASSLVAGGPYEQYF.